The count of the clone carrying this T cell receptor (beta chain) is one. The antigen is unknown. The sort gate was single viable CD3+CD4+CD8-CD45RO+ cells for memory CD4+ T cells. The data belong to a study of memory CD4+ T cells and cytomegalovirus serostatus. The study's findings and limits: Of 150 to 200 reported CMV TCRbeta sequences, 65 to 85 were found in memory CD4+ repertoires. Median bootstrapped AUC for CMV status was around 0.96 originally, approximately 0.93 US-trained.

Profiling relied on immunoSEQ multiplex PCR, and the TCRdb table lists in-frame clones only, not all of them. In the table there are approximately 51,000 clones, roughly 72% of which are singletons. The sequenced sample consisted of memory CD4+ T cells from blood. This sequence originates from an adult in good health and CMV-seropositive.

The CDR3 DNA reads as TGTGCCATCAGGGACGCCGAGGGGGGTGGTACAGATACGCAGTATTTT. Translation: CAIRDAEGGGTDTQYF. This chain uses TRBV10-3 with TRBJ2-3; D is possibly TRBD1 or TRBD2 (6 bases each). With 6 bases removed from V and 3 bases from J, the gap between germline ends came to 19 bases. CDR1 ENHRY and CDR2 SYGVKD come from the germline V gene. CDR3 length equals 16 residues.